The text below deals with one TCR beta chain. This clonotype was seen a few times. The target of this receptor is not known. No per-base quality is available; no much larger clone lies one base away. This entry is derived from a study of blood T cells in healthy people across ages (dated by TCRdb to the mid-2010s). For the wider study: Template switching captured roughly one uniquely barcoded TCR beta cDNA molecule per two T cells in model experiments. Using deep sequencing normalized with unique cDNA molecular identifiers, the study measured how TCR beta repertoire diversity changes with age. The donors were split into four age groups: young (average 16 years), middle-aged (39), aged (about 62) and long-lived (roughly 88). Donors of different ages were randomly distributed across sequencing lanes to avoid experimental bias. Two additional independent replicas of 1 million unique cDNA reads from the same blood draw were analyzed for two donors (one aged 18 to 30 and one aged 80 or older).

From its cysteine to its phenylalanine, the CDR3 spans 13 amino acids. This entry keeps only the CDR3 DNA: 39 bases, framed from base 1. V ends up 5 bases short and J 8 bases short, with an unmatched junction base count of 5. CDR1 WNHNN and CDR2 SYGVQD are derived from the germline V gene (reference sequence). The approximately 39 donors, aged about 6 to 95 years, were systemically healthy Caucasian individuals from Russia. Roughly 9 milliliters of peripheral blood were drawn from each donor into EDTA-treated Vacutainer tubes. PBMCs were isolated by Ficoll-Paque density-gradient centrifugation, with at least 6.5 million obtained per sample. Total RNA was extracted from PBMCs with Trizol reagent, with at least 6 micrograms obtained per sample. For every donor, an aliquot of PBMCs went through flow cytometry to measure the percentages of naive CD45RAhigh/CD27high T cells. The library was built by means of 5' RACE. The instrument given in TCRdb is Illumina HiSeq 2500. A second PCR of about 6 to 12 cycles was run with a J-beta primer mix and a sample-barcoded 5' primer. Each TCR beta cDNA molecule received a unique molecular identifier from a template-switch 5' adaptor carrying 12 random nucleotides. Each sample yielded at least 2.5 million CDR3-containing paired-end reads. First-strand cDNA was synthesized from all RNA with the Mint cDNA synthesis kit, primed by a TRBC-specific oligonucleotide. Following uracil-DNA glycosylase treatment, all cDNA underwent a first 18-cycle PCR with the universal primers M1SS and BC2_uni_R. The original methods were these. For normalization, 1 million high-quality reads were randomly selected from each sample, with every read carrying a distinct molecular identifier. Reads sharing molecular identifiers were discarded rather than binned into consensus sequences. MiTCR, with a Q25 quality threshold and the strictest error-elimination algorithm, was used for CDR3 identification, clonotype clustering and error correction. A nonparametric unseen species model with Euler transformation was used to estimate lower-bound total TCR beta diversity. TCRdb redid the processing of the public reads, applying fastp at Q25 and MiXCR, and retained in-frame beta chains. For every CDR3 protein sequence, its rows merge into one entry that carries the most common genes and DNA. TCRdb's processing, not the authors' own work, is the source of the V and J calls. Across this sample there are 600,000 or so distinct CDR3 sequences, with roughly 20% seen only once. The ten largest clones represent roughly 3.6% of the sample.

Study-wide conclusions, independent of this receptor: Donor CMV infection status was unknown, potentially confounding age-related changes in expanded clonotypes. A strong correlation was found between observed TCR beta diversity and the percentage of naive T cells measured by flow cytometry. Total diversity estimates from one million sequenced T cells were considered lower bounds and underestimates. Observed TCR beta diversity per million T cells fell roughly linearly with age, and a significant reduction was already apparent by age roughly 40. Compared with the aged group, the long-lived group had more naive CD4+ T cells, fewer expanded clones and increased TCR diversity, suggesting age selection. Bulk unsorted PBMC profiling prevented conclusive comparison of naive and antigen-experienced compartments.

The sample taken for sequencing was blood. This TCR was recovered from a man between 65 and 85 years old in good health. Rearrangement joined TRBV10-1 to TRBJ2-1; 8 bases in between match TRBD1. This receptor has the CDR3 CASSRQGRDEQFF. The sequence in DNA is TGCGCCAGCAGTAGACAGGGGCGCGATGAGCAGTTCTTC.